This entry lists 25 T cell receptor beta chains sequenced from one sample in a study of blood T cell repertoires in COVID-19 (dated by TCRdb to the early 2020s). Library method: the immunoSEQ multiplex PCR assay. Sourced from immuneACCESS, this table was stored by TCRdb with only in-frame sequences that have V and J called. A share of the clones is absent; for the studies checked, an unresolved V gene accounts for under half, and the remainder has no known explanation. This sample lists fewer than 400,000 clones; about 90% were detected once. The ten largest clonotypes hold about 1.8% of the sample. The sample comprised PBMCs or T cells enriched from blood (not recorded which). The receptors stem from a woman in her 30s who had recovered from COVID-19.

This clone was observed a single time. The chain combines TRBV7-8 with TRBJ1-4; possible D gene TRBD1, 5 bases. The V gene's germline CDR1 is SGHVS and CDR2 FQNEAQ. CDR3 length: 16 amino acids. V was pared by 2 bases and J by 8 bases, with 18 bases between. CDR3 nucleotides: TGTGCCAGCAGCTTATTTCAAGGCAGGGCGGCCGAAAAACTGTTTTTT. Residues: CASSLFQGRAAEKLFF.

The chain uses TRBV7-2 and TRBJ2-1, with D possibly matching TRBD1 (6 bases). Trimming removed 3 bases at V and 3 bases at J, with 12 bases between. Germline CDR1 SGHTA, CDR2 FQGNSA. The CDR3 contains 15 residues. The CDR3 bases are TGTGCCAGCAGCTTCGTGAAGGACAGCTACAATGAGCAGTTCTTC. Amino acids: CASSFVKDSYNEQFF.

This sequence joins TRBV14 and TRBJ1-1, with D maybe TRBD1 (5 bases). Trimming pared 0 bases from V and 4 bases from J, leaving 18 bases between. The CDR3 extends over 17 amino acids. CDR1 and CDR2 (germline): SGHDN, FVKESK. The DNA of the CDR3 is TGTGCCAGCAGCCAAGATCTTGGGCAGGGAGCGGGCACTGAAGCTTTCTTT. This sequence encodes CASSQDLGQGAGTEAFF.

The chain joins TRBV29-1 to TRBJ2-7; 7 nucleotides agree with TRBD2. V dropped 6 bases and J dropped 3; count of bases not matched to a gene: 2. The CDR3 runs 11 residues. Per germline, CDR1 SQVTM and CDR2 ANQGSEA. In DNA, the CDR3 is TGCAGCGTGGGGGGGTTCTACGAGCAGTACTTC. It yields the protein CSVGGFYEQYF.

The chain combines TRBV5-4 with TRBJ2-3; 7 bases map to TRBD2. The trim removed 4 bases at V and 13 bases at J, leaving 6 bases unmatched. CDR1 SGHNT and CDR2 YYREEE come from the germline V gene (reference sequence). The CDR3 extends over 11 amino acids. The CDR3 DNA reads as TGTGCCAGCAGCGGGGGACGGGAGGAGTATTTT. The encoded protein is CASSGGREEYF.

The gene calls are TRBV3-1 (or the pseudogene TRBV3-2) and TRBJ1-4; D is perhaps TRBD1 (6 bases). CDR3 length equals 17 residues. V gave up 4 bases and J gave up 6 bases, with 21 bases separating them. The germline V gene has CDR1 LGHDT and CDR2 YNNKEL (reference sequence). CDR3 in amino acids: CASSRERMGARDEKLFF. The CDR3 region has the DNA TGTGCCAGCAGCCGAGAGAGGATGGGGGCGCGGGATGAAAAACTGTTTTTT.

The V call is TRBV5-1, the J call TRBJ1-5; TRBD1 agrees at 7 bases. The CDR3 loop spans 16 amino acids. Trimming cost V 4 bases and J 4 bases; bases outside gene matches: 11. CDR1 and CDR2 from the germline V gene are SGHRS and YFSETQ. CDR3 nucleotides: TGCGCCAGCAGCCCAACTCCGACAGGGCTAAATCAGCCCCAGCATTTT. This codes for CASSPTPTGLNQPQHF.

The DNA of the CDR3 is TGTGCCAGCAGCGTCGGGGATAGCACTGAAGCTTTCTTT. This translates into CASSVGDSTEAFF. The J gene is TRBJ1-1, the V gene TRBV9; D is ambiguous. From germline, CDR1 is SGDLS and CDR2 YYNGEE. The germline V and J ends were trimmed by 2 bases and 4 bases, with 9 bases remaining between them. The CDR3 totals 13 residues.

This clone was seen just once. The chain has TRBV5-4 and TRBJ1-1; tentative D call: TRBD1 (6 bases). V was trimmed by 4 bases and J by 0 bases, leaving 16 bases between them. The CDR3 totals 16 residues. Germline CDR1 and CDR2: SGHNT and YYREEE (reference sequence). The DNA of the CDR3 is TGTGCCAGCAGCATGATACAGGGATTACTGAACACTGAAGCTTTCTTT. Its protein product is CASSMIQGLLNTEAFF.

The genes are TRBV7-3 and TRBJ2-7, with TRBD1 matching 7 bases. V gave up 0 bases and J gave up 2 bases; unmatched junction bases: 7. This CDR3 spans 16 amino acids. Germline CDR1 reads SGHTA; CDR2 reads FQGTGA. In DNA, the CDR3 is TGTGCCAGCAGCTTAACGGTTCGGACAGGACCCTACGAGCAGTACTTC. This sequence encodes CASSLTVRTGPYEQYF.

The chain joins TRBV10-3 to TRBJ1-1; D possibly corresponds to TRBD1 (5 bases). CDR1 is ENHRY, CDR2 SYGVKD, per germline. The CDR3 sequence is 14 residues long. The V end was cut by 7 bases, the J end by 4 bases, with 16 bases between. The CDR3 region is CAIKRRVDGTEAFF. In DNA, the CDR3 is TGTGCCATCAAACGCAGGGTTGATGGCACTGAAGCTTTCTTT.

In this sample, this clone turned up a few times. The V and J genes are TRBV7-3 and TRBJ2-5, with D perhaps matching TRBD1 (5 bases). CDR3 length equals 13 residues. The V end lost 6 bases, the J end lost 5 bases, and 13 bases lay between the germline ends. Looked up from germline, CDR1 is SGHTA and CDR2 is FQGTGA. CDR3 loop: CASSFTGAETQYF. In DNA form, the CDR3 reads TGTGCCAGCAGTTTTACAGGAGCGGAGACCCAGTACTTC.

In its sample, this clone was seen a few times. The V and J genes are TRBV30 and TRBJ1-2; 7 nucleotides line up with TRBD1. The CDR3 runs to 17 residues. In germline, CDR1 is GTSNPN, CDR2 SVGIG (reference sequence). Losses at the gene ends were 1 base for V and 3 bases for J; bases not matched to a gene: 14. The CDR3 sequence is CAWSASPQGTRDYGYTF. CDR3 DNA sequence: TGTGCCTGGAGTGCCTCCCCACAGGGGACTAGGGACTATGGCTACACCTTC. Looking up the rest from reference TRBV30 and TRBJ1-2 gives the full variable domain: SQTIHQWPATLVQPVGSPLSLECTVEGTSNPNLYWYRQAAGRGLQLLFYSVGIGQISSEVPQNLSASRPQDRQFILSSKKLLLSDSGFYLCAWSASPQGTRDYGYTFGSGTRLTVV.

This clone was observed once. The CDR3 DNA sequence: TGCGCCAGCAGCCAAGACAGGACAGGCTACGAGCAGTACTTC. Translating gives CASSQDRTGYEQYF. This chain joins TRBV4-1 and TRBJ2-7, with 7 bases that match TRBD1. Trimming took 0 bases from V and 3 from J; bases not matched to a gene: 2. The CDR3 covers 14 residues. Germline CDR1 MGHRA, CDR2 YSYEKL.

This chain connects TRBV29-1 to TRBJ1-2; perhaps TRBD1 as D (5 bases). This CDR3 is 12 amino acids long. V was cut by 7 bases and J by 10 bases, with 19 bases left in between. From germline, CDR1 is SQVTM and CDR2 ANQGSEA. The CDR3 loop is CSARGWGSNYTF. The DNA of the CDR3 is TGCAGCGCCCGGGGGTGGGGTTCTAACTACACCTTC.

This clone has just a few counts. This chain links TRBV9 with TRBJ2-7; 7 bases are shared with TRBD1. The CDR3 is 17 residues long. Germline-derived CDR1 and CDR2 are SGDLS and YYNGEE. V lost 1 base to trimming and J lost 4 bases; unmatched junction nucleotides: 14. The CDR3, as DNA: TGTGCCAGCAGCGTAACGTCGAGGACAGGAAAGGAGTACGAGCAGTACTTC. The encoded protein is CASSVTSRTGKEYEQYF.

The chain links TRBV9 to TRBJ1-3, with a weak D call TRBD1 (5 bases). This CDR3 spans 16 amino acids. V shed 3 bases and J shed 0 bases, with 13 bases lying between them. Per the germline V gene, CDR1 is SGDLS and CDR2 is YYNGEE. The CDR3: CASSATRQNSGNTIYF. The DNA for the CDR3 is TGTGCCAGCAGCGCCACCCGACAGAACTCTGGAAACACCATATATTTT.

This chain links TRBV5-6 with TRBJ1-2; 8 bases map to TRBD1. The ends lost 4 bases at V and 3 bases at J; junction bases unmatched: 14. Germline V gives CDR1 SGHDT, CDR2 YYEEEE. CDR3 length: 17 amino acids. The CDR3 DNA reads TGTGCCAGCAGCCCCGGGACAGGTCCAGGAACGCACTATGGCTACACCTTC. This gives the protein CASSPGTGPGTHYGYTF.

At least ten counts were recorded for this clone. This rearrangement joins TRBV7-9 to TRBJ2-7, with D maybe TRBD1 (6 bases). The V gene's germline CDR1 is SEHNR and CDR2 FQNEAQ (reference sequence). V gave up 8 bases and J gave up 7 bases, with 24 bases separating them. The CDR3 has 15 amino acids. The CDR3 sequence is CASGLTGTQFLEQYF. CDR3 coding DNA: TGTGCCAGCGGCCTAACCGGGACACAATTCTTGGAGCAGTACTTC.

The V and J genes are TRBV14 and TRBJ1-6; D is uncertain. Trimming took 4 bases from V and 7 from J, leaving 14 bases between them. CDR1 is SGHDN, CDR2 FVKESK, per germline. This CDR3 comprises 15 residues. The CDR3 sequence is CASSPRIGGNSPLHF. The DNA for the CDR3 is TGTGCCAGCAGCCCCCGGATCGGAGGAAATTCACCCCTCCACTTT.

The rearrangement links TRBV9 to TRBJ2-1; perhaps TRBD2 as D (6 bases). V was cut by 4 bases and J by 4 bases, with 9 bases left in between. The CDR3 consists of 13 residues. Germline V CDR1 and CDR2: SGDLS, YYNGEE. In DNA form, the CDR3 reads TGTGCCAGCAGCAGTCGGGAGTACAATGAGCAGTTCTTC. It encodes CASSSREYNEQFF.

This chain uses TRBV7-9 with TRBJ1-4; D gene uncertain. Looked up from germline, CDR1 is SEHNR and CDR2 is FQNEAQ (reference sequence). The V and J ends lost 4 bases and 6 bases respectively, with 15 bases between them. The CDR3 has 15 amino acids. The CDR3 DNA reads TGTGCCAGCAGCTCCACCAACCGTGACTATGAAAAACTGTTTTTT. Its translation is CASSSTNRDYEKLFF. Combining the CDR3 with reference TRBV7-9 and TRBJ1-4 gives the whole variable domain DTGVSQNPRHKITKRGQNVTFRCDPISEHNRLYWYRQTLGQGPEFLTYFQNEAQLEKSRLLSDRFSAERPKGSFSTLEIQRTEQGDSAMYLCASSSTNRDYEKLFFGSGTQLSVL.

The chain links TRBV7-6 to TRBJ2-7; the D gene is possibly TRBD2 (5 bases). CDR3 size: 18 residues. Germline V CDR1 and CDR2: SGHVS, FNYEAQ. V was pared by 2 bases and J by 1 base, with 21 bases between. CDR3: CASSLNPMLSGKSYEQYF. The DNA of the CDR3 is TGTGCCAGCAGCTTAAATCCGATGTTGAGCGGAAAGTCCTACGAGCAGTACTTC.

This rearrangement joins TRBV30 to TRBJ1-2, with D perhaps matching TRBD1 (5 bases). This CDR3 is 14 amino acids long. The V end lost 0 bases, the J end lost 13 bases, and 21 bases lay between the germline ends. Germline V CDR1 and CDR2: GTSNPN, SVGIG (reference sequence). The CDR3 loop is CAWSVGPIGGSGTF. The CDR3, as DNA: TGTGCCTGGAGTGTTGGACCAATTGGGGGGTCAGGCACCTTC.

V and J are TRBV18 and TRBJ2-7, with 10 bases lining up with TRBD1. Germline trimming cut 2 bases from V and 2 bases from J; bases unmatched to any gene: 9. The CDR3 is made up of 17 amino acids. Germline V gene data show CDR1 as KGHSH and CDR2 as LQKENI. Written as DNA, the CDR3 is TGTGCCAGCTCACCATTGAGGCTCGGACAGGGGGCCTACGAGCAGTACTTC. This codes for CASSPLRLGQGAYEQYF.